This TCR beta chain is from a study of early T cells in non-severe SARS-CoV-2 infection. Study details: Bulk RNA isolated from unsorted whole blood underwent sequencing; chains were not paired. Study-wide results and limits: Missing private and CD4 specificities, VDJdb matching favored anti-spike CD8 responses.

The CDR3 is 17 amino acids. In its sample, this clonotype was seen a few times. Its cognate antigen is unknown. Each cDNA molecule carried a unique molecular identifier. One entry per CDR3 protein, called by TCRdb with MiXCR from the 5' RACE reads. The data show about 52,000 distinct CDR3 sequences, 8% to 8.5% seen once. The chain employs TRBV21-1 and TRBJ2-2; the table's D call, TRBD2, has no DNA check behind it. TRBV21-1 is a recognized pseudogene. The sequence was collected from an adult who was a healthcare worker with PCR-confirmed SARS-CoV-2 infection or an uninfected control (not recorded which). Material: whole blood. The CDR3: CASSKVRLAPLSGELFF. In DNA, the CDR3 is TGTGCCAGCAGCAAAGTAAGACTAGCTCCCCTTTCCGGGGAGCTGTTTTTT.